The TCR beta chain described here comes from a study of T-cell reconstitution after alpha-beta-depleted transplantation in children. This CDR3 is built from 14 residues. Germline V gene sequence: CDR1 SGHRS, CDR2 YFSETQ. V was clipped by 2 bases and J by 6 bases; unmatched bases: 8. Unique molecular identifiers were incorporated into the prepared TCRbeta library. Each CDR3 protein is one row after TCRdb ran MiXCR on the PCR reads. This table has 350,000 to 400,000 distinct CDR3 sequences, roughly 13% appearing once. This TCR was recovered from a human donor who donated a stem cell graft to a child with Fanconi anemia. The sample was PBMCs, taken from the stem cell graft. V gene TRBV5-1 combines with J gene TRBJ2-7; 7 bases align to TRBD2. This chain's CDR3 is CASSFAGETPEQYF. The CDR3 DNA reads TGCGCCAGCAGCTTCGCGGGGGAAACTCCCGAGCAGTACTTC.